This T cell receptor beta chain was identified during a study of control samples from healthy donors and cancer patients. The method was immunoSEQ multiplex PCR; TCRdb's version includes in-frame clones alone and lacks a portion of them. The sample holds almost 90,000 clones, roughly nine tenths seen once. This CDR3 contains 16 residues. Germline-derived CDR1 and CDR2 are GTSNPN and SVGIG (reference sequence). The germline V and J ends were trimmed by 0 bases and 2 bases, with 11 bases remaining between them. The TCR was taken from a man aged 30-40 years in good health. This rearrangement joins TRBV30 to TRBJ1-6; D is perhaps TRBD1 (5 bases). The sample consisted of blood. CDR3 loop: CAWSVWGGAYNSPLHF. In DNA form, the CDR3 reads TGTGCCTGGAGTGTATGGGGGGGAGCCTATAATTCACCCCTCCACTTT.